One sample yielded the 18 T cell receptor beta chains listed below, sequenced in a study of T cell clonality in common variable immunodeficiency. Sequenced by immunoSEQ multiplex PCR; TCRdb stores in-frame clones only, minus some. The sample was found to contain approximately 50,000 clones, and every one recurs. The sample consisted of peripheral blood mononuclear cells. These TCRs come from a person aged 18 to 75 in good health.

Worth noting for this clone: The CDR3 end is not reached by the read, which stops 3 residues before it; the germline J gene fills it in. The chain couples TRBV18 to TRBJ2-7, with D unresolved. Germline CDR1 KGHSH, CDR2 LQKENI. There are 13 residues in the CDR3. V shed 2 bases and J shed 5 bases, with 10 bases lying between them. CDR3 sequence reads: CASSPGLRDEQYF. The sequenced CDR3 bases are TGTGCCAGCTCACCAGGGTTAAGGGACGAG. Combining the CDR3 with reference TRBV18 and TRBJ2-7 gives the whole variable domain NAGVMQNPRHLVRRRGQEARLRCSPMKGHSHVYWYRQLPEEGLKFMVYLQKENIIDESGMPKERFSAEFPKEGPSILRIQQVVRGDSAAYFCASSPGLRDEQYFGPGTRLTVT.

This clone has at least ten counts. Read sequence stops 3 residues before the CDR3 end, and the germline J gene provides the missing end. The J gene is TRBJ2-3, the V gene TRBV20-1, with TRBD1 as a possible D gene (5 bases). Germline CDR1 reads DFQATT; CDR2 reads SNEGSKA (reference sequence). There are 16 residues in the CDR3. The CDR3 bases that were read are TGCAGTGCTAGAGATGTAGCAGGGAATGACCAAGAGACG. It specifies CSARDVAGNDQET. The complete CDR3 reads CSARDVAGNDQETQYF.

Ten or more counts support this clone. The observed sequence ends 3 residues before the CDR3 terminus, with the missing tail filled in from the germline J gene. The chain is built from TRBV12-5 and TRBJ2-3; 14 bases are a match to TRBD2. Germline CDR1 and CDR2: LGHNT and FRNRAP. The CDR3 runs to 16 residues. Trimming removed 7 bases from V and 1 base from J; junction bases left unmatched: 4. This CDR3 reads CASAGTSGSGTDTQYF. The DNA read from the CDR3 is TGTGCTAGTGCGGGGACTAGCGGGAGTGGCACAGATACG.

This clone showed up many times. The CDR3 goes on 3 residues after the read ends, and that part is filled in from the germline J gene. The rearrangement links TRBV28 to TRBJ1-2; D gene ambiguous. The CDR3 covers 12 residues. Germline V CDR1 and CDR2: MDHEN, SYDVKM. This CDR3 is CASSVAYKGYTF. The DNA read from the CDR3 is TGTGCCAGCAGTGTCGCCTATAAAGGC.

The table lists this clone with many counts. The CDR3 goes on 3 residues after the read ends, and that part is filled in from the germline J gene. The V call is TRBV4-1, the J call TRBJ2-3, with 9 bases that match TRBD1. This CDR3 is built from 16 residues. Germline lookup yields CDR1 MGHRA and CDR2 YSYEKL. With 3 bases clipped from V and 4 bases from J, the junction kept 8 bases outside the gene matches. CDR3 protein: CASSQGGQGIADTQYF. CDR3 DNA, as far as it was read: TGCGCCAGCAGCCAGGGAGGACAGGGGATCGCAGATACG.

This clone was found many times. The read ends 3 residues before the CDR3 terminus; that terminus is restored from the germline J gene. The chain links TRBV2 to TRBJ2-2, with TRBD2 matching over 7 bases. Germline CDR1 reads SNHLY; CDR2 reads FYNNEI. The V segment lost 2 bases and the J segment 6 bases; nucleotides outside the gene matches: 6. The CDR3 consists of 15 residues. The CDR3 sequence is CASSELAAYPGELFF. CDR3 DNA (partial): TGTGCCAGCAGTGAACTAGCGGCCTATCCCGGGGAG. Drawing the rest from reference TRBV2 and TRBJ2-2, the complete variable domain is EPEVTQTPSHQVTQMGQEVILRCVPISNHLYFYWYRQILGQKVEFLVSFYNNEISEKSEIFDDQFSVERPDGSNFTLKIRSTKLEDSAMYFCASSELAAYPGELFFGEGSRLTVL.

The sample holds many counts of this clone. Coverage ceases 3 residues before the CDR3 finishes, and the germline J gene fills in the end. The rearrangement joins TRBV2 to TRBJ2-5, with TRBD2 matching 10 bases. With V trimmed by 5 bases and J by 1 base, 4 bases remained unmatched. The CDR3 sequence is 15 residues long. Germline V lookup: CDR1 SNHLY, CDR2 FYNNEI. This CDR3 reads CASSPRTSGQETQYF. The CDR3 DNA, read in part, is TGTGCCAGCAGTCCGCGGACTAGCGGCCAAGAGACC.

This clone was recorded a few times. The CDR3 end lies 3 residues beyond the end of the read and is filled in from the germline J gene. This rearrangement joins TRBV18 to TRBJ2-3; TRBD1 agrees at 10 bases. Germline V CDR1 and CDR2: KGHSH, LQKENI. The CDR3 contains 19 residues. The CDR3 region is CASSHRGGQGVLSNQPQYF. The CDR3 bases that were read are TGTGCCAGCTCACACAGGGGAGGACAGGGGGTCCTTAGCAATCAGCCG. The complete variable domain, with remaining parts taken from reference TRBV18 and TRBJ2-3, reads NAGVMQNPRHLVRRRGQEARLRCSPMKGHSHVYWYRQLPEEGLKFMVYLQKENIIDESGMPKERFSAEFPKEGPSILRIQQVVRGDSAAYFCASSHRGGQGVLSNQPQYFGPGTRLTVL.

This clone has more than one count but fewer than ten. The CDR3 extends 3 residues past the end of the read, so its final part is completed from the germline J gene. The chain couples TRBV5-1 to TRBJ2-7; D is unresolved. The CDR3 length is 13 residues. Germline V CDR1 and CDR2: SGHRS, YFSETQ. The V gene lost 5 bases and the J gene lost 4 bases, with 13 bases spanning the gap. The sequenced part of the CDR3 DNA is TGCGCCAGCAGGAAAGGGTTGACGTACGAG. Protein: CASRKGLTYE. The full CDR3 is CASRKGLTYEQYF.

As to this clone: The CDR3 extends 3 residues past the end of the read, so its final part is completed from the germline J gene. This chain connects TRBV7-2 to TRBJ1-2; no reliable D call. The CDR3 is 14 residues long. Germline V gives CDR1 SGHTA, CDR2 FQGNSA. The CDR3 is CASSLDLATYDYTF. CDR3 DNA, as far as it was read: TGTGCCAGCAGCTTAGACCTAGCGACATACGAC.

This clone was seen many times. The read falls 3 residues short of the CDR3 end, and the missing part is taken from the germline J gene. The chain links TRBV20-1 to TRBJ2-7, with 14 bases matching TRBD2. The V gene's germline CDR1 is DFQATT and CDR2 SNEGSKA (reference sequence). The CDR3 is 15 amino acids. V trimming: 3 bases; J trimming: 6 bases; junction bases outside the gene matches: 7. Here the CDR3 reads CSARHGTSGSTEQYF. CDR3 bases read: TGCAGTGCTAGGCATGGGACTAGCGGGAGCACCGAG.

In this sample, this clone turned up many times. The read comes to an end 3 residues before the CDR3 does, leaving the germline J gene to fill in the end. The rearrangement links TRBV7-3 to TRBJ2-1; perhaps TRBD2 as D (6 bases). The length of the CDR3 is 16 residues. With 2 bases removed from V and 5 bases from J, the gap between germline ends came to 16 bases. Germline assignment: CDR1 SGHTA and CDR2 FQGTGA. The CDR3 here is CASSLGYGLLDNEQFF. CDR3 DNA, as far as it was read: TGTGCCAGCAGCTTAGGCTATGGACTACTAGACAATGAG.

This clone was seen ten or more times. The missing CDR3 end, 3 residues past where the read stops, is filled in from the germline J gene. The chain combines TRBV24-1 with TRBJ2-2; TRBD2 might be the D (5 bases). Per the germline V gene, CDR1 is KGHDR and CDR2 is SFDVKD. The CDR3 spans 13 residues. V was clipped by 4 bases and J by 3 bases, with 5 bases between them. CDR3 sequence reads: CATSERDTGELFF. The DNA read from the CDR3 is TGTGCCACCAGTGAGCGGGACACCGGGGAG.

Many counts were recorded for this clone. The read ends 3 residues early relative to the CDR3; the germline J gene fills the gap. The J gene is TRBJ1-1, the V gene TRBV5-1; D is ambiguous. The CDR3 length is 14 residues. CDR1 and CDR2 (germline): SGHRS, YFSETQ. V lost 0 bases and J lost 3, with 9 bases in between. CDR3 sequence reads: CASSLDIRDTEAFF. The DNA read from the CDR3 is TGCGCCAGCAGCTTGGACATCCGAGACACTGAA. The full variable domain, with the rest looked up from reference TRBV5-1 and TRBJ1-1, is KAGVTQTPRYLIKTRGQQVTLSCSPISGHRSVSWYQQTPGQGLQFLFEYFSETQRNKGNFPGRFSGRQFSNSRSEMNVSTLELGDSALYLCASSLDIRDTEAFFGQGTRLTVV.

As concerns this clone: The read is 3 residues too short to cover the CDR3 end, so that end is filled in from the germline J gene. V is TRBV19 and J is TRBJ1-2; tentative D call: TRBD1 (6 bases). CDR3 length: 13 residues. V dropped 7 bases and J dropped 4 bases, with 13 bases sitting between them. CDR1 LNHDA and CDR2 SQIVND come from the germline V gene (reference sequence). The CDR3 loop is CASITQGGYGYTF. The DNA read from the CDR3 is TGTGCCAGTATCACACAGGGAGGCTATGGC.

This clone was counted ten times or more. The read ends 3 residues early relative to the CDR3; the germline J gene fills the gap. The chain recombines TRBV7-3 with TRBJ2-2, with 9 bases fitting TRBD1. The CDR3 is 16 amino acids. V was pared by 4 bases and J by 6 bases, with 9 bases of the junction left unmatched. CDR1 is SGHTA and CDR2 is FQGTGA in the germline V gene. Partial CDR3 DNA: TGTGCCAGCAGCTGGGCTGGGACAGGGAGGGCCGGGGAG. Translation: CASSWAGTGRAGE. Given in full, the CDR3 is CASSWAGTGRAGELFF. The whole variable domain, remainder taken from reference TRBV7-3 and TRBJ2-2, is GAGVSQTPSNKVTEKGKYVELRCDPISGHTALYWYRQSLGQGPEFLIYFQGTGAADDSGLPNDRFFAVRPEGSVSTLKIQRTERGDSAVYLCASSWAGTGRAGELFFGEGSRLTVL.

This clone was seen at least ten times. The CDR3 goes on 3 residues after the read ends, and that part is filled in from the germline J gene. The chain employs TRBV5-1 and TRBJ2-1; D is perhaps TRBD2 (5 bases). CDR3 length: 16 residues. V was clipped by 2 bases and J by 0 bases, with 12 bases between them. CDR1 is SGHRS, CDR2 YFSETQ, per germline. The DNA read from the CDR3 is TGCGCCAGCAGCTTAGCTAGCCCAGGCTCCTACAATGAG. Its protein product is CASSLASPGSYNE. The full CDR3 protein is CASSLASPGSYNEQFF.

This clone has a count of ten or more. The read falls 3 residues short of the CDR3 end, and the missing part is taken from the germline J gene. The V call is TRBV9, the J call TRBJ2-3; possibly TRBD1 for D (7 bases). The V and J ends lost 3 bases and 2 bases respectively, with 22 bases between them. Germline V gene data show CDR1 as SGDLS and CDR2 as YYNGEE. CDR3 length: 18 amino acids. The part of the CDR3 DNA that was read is TGTGCCAGCAGCGCCAGGGGGGCGGGACGAGGATACACAGATACG. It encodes CASSARGAGRGYTDT. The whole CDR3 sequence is CASSARGAGRGYTDTQYF.